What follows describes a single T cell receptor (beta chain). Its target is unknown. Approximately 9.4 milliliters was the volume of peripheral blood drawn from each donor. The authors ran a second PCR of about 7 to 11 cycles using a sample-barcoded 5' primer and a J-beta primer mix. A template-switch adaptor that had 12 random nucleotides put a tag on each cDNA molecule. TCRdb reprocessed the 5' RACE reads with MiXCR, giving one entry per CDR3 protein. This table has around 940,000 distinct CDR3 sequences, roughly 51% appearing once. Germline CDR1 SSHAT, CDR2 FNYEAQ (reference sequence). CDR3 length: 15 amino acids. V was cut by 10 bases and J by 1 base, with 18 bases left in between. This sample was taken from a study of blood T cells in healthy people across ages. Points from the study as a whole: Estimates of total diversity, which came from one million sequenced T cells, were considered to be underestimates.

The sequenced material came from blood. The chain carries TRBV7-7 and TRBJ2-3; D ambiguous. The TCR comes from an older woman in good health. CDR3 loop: CANNLGSLRTDTQYF. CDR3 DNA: TGTGCCAACAACCTGGGTAGCCTCCGCACAGATACGCAGTATTTT.